This TCR beta chain was recorded in a study of blood T cell repertoires in COVID-19. Deletions cut 0 bases from V and 6 bases from J, with 14 bases between. Germline-derived CDR1 and CDR2 are WNHNN and SYGVQD (reference sequence). CDR3 size: 15 residues. Repertoires were generated with immunoSEQ multiplex PCR, while TCRdb's copy carries only in-frame clones and drops some. In the table there are tens of thousands of clones, 60% to 80% of which are singletons. The sequence came from a man between 65 and 80 years old with active or convalescent COVID-19. The chain uses TRBV10-1 and TRBJ1-1; D perhaps matches TRBD1 (6 bases). Sequencing was done on a sample of peripheral blood. The CDR3 is CASSESSMGAAEAFF. CDR3 DNA: TGCGCCAGCAGTGAGTCGAGTATGGGGGCGGCTGAAGCTTTCTTT.